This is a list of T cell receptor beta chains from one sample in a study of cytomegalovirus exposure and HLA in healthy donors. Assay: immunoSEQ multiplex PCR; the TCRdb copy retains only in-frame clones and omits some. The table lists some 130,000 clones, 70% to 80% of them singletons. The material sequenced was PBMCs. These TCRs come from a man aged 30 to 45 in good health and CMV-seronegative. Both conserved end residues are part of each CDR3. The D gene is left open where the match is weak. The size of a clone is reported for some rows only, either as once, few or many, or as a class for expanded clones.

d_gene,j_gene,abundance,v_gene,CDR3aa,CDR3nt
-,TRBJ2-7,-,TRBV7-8,CASSFEFSGGRLGYEQYF,TGTGCCAGCAGCTTTGAATTTAGCGGAGGCCGCTTGGGGTACGAGCAGTACTTC
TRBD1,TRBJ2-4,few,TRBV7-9,CASSLGRQGASNIQYF,TGTGCCAGCAGCTTAGGTCGACAGGGGGCGAGTAACATTCAGTACTTC
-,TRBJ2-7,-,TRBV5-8,CASSPTAYEQYF,TGTGCCAGCAGCCCGACAGCCTACGAGCAGTACTTC
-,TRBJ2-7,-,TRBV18,CASSPVEPYEQYF,TGTGCCAGCTCACCAGTTGAGCCCTACGAGCAGTACTTC
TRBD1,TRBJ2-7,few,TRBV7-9,CASSGRTGFYEQYF,TGTGCCAGCAGCGGCCGGACAGGGTTTTACGAGCAGTACTTC
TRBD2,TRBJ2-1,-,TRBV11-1,CASSLGGGLNEQFF,TGTGCCAGCAGCTTAGGCGGGGGGTTGAATGAGCAGTTCTTC
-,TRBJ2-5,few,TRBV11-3,CASSLGTAGEQETQYF,TGTGCCAGCAGCTTAGGTACAGCGGGTGAGCAAGAGACCCAGTACTTC
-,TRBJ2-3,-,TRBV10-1,CASSDVGHSTDTQYF,TGCGCCAGCAGTGATGTAGGACATTCCACAGATACGCAGTATTTT
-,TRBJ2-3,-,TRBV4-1,CASSHTWAPGGDTQYF,TGCGCCAGCAGCCATACGTGGGCCCCCGGCGGGGATACGCAGTATTTT
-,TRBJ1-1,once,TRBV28,CASSFSSGATEAFF,TGTGCCAGCAGTTTCTCCTCAGGGGCCACTGAAGCTTTCTTT
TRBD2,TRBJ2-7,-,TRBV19,CASSIVASGSYEQYF,TGTGCCAGTAGTATAGTGGCTAGCGGGAGCTACGAGCAGTACTTC
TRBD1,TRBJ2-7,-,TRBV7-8,CASSIGQGDYEQYF,TGTGCCAGCAGCATCGGACAGGGGGACTACGAGCAGTACTTC
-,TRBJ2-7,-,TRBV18,CASSETTLEQYF,TGTGCCAGCTCAGAGACAACCTTGGAGCAGTACTTC
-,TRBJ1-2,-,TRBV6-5,CASSPGGFGYGYTF,TGTGCCAGCAGCCCTGGGGGGTTTGGCTATGGCTACACCTTC
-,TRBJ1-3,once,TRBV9,CASSVTPRYRIYF,TGTGCCAGCAGCGTTACCCCCCGGTACCGCATATATTTT
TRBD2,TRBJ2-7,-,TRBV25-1,CASSPRTSGVGEQYF,TGTGCCAGCAGCCCCCGGACTAGCGGAGTAGGCGAGCAGTACTTC
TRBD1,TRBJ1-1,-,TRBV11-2,CASSTLGQMNTEAFF,TGTGCCAGCAGCACCCTGGGACAGATGAACACTGAAGCTTTCTTT
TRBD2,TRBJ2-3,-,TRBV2,CASSDTGLAGGISTDTQYF,TGTGCCAGCAGCGATACGGGACTAGCGGGGGGGATCAGCACAGATACGCAGTATTTT
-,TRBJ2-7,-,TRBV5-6,CASSVTGPRGDEQYF,TGTGCCAGCAGCGTTACAGGGCCCCGTGGGGACGAGCAGTACTTC
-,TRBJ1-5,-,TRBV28,CASSLPAQAGGQPQHF,TGTGCCAGCAGTTTACCGGCACAGGCCGGAGGGCAGCCCCAGCATTTT
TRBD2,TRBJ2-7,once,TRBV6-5,CASSYSTSGFYEQYF,TGTGCCAGCAGTTACTCGACTAGCGGGTTCTACGAGCAGTACTTC
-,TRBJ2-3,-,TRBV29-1,CSVTPGLGVTDTQYF,TGCAGCGTCACCCCGGGACTCGGAGTCACAGATACGCAGTATTTT
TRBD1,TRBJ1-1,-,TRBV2,CASVGQGTEAFF,TGTGCCAGCGTCGGACAGGGAACTGAAGCTTTCTTT